This T cell receptor beta chain comes out of a study of immune heterogeneity within non-small cell lung tumors. Study conclusions and caveats: Local T-cell clonality correlated moderately but significantly with local tumor mutational burden (R around 0.33). Largely, high-frequency T-cell receptor beta clonotypes differed from one individual patient to another.

Template came from bulk tumor genomic DNA, at approximately 600 ng per sample. In surgery, several biopsies were collected from each primary tumor at widely spaced sites. Curative surgery was performed on patients who had untreated, newly diagnosed non-small cell lung cancer. Germline V gives CDR1 MDHEN, CDR2 SYDVKM. The ends were cut back, 7 bases at V and 9 bases at J, with 16 bases in the middle. The CDR3 is made up of 14 amino acids. This clonotype was counted many times. Its antigen is not identified. Amplifying TCR beta CDR3 involved multiplex PCR carried out with 32 V and 13 J primers. TCRdb independently ran MiXCR on the multiplex PCR reads; one entry per CDR3 protein. Among roughly 15,000 distinct CDR3 sequences listed, 30% were seen once.

Sequencing was done on a sample of lung tumor tissue. The sequence was obtained from a woman aged 50 to 65 with non-small cell lung cancer. The chain combines TRBV28 with TRBJ1-6, with D possibly TRBD1 on 5 matching bases. This chain's CDR3 is CASIPPLGGSPLHF. CDR3 coding DNA: TGTGCCAGCATTCCTCCGCTGGGGGGTTCACCCCTCCACTTT. The full variable domain, completed using reference TRBV28 and TRBJ1-6, is DVKVTQSSRYLVKRTGEKVFLECVQDMDHENMFWYRQDPGLGLRLIYFSYDVKMKEKGDIPEGYSVSREKKERFSLILESASTNQTSMYLCASIPPLGGSPLHFGNGTRLTVT.